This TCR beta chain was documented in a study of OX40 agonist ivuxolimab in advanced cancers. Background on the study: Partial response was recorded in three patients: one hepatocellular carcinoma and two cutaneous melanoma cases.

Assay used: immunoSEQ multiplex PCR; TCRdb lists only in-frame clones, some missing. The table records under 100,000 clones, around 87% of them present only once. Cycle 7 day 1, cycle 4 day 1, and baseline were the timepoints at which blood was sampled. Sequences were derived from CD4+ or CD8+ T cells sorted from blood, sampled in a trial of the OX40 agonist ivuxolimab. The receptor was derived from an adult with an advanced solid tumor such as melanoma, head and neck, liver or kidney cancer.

CDR3 protein: CASSGLAGSYNEQFF. CDR3 DNA: TGCGCCAGCAGCGGCCTAGCGGGCTCTTACAATGAGCAGTTCTTC. This rearrangement joins TRBV5-1 to TRBJ2-1; 8 nucleotides agree with TRBD2. This CDR3 comprises 15 residues. Germline V gives CDR1 SGHRS, CDR2 YFSETQ. V was pared by 4 bases and J by 4 bases, with 7 bases of the junction left unmatched.